This T cell receptor (beta chain) came from a study of cytotoxic CD8 clonotypes in ibrutinib-treated CLL. Of note for this clone: What it binds is unknown.

Whole-study results and caveats: Clonality increased at ibrutinib response, then returned toward baseline at progression.

Method: immunoSEQ multiplex PCR; TCRdb's copy keeps in-frame clones and lacks some. The profile shows a few hundred thousand clones, about three quarters of them singletons. With 4 bases removed from V and 4 bases from J, the gap between germline ends came to 14 bases. The CDR3 has 14 amino acids. CDR1 and CDR2 (germline): SGHRS, YFSETQ. The clonotype originates from a human donor with chronic lymphocytic leukemia. Source: PBMCs, taken after 24 months of ibrutinib treatment. The chain links TRBV5-1 to TRBJ1-1; D might be TRBD1 (5 bases). The CDR3 DNA sequence: TGCGCCAGCAGCCGTAGGGACGAGAGCACTGAAGCTTTCTTT. It yields the protein CASSRRDESTEAFF.